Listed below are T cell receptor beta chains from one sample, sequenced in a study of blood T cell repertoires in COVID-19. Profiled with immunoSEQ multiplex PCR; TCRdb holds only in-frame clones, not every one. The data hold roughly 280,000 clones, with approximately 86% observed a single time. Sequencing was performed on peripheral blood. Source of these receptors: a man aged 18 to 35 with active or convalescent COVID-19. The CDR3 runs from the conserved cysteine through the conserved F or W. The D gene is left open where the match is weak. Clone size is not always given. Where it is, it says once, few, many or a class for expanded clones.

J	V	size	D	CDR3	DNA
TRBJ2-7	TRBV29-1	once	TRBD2	CSVEPAGEEQYF	TGCAGCGTTGAACCGGCGGGAGAGGAGCAGTACTTC
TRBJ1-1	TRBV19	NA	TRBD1	CASRLQGGNTEAFF	TGTGCCAGTAGGCTCCAGGGGGGGAACACTGAAGCTTTCTTT
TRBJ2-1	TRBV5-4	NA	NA	CASSLAPVGRQFF	TGTGCCAGCAGCTTGGCCCCGGTTGGGCGGCAGTTCTTC
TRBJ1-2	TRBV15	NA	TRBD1	CATSLTYPALQGAYTF	TGTGCCACCAGCTTGACCTACCCGGCCCTACAGGGGGCATACACCTTC
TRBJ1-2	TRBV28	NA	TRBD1	CASTTRDRVRYTF	TGTGCCAGCACCACCCGGGACAGGGTTCGCTACACCTTC
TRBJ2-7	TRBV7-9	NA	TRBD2	CASSSFGGRSLYEQYF	TGTGCCAGCAGCTCCTTCGGCGGGAGATCCCTCTACGAGCAGTACTTC
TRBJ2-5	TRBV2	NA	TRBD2	CASSPLAGDETQYF	TGTGCCAGCAGTCCCCTAGCGGGAGATGAGACCCAGTACTTC
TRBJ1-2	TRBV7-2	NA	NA	CASSVGIAKTNYGYTF	TGTGCCAGCAGCGTAGGGATAGCGAAGACTAACTATGGCTACACCTTC
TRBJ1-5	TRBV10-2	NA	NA	CASKGVGQPQHF	TGCGCCAGCAAGGGGGTGGGTCAGCCCCAGCATTTT
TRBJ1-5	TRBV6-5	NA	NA	CASTPGSYSNQPQHF	TGTGCCAGCACGCCGGGGAGCTATAGCAATCAGCCCCAGCATTTT
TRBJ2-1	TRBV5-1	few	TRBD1	CASSRGGAYNEQFF	TGCGCCAGCTCCCGAGGGGGCGCGTACAATGAGCAGTTCTTC
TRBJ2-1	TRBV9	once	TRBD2	CASSGSTSGRAAEQFF	TGTGCCAGCAGCGGATCGACTAGCGGGAGAGCGGCTGAGCAGTTCTTC
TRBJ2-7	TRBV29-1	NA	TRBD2	CSVGPLAGGIYEQYF	TGCAGCGTTGGACCCCTAGCGGGAGGGATTTACGAGCAGTACTTC
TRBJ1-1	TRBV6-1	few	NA	CASSESSRVTEAFF	TGTGCCAGCAGTGAGTCAAGCAGGGTCACTGAAGCTTTCTTT
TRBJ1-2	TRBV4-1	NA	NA	CASSPGQGYGYTF	TGCGCCAGCAGCCCTGGGCAGGGGTATGGCTACACCTTC
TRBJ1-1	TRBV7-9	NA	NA	CASSPLTGSNTEAFF	TGTGCCAGCAGCCCCCTAACAGGGTCGAACACTGAAGCTTTCTTT